The clone carrying this T cell receptor beta chain was observed a single time. The assay was immunoSEQ multiplex PCR, and TCRdb's table has in-frame clones only and misses some. Here the sample spans about 99,000 clones, roughly 86% being singletons. This specimen comes from a study of T cell responses to AZD1222 COVID-19 vaccine. Deletions cut 3 bases from V and 2 bases from J, with 14 bases between. The CDR3 runs 15 residues. Germline lookup yields CDR1 MNHEY and CDR2 SMNVEV (reference sequence). This sequence was found in an adult who received the MenACWY meningococcal vaccine as a control. The J gene is TRBJ2-7, the V gene TRBV27; no clear D. Sequenced material: peripheral blood, taken 28 days after the second dose of the MenACWY control vaccine. The CDR3 spells CASSLKLHAAYEQYF. CDR3 in DNA: TGTGCCAGCAGTTTGAAGTTACACGCCGCCTACGAGCAGTACTTC.